Only a few counts were recorded for the clone carrying this TCR beta chain. Germline CDR1 is MGHDK and CDR2 is SYGVNS. The CDR3 is 13 amino acids. V shed 4 bases and J shed 4 bases, with 10 bases lying between them. RNA transcripts were the template, and TCR beta CDR3 regions were amplified from them. The authors performed first-round RT-PCR with HTBI primers and then a second-round multiplex PCR. Via MiXCR, TCRdb re-called the multiplex PCR reads, giving one row per CDR3 protein. The sample has about 390,000 distinct CDR3 sequences; about a sixth are singletons. This entry is derived from a study of Graves' ophthalmopathy and Graves' hyperthyroidism. Study-wide background: The study drew peripheral blood at initial diagnosis, before any treatment.

Hyperthyroidism qualified as stable when ophthalmopathy did not develop within 18 months of follow-up. Aged 18 to 65, the patients with hyperthyroidism had under 2 months' duration and were newly diagnosed. J is TRBJ1-2 and V is TRBV25-1; D remains unclear. The origin of this receptor is an adult woman with stable Graves' hyperthyroidism. Input material: peripheral blood. The CDR3 reads CASSGGRGYGYTF. CDR3 bases: TGTGCCAGCAGTGGCGGACGGGGCTATGGCTACACCTTC.